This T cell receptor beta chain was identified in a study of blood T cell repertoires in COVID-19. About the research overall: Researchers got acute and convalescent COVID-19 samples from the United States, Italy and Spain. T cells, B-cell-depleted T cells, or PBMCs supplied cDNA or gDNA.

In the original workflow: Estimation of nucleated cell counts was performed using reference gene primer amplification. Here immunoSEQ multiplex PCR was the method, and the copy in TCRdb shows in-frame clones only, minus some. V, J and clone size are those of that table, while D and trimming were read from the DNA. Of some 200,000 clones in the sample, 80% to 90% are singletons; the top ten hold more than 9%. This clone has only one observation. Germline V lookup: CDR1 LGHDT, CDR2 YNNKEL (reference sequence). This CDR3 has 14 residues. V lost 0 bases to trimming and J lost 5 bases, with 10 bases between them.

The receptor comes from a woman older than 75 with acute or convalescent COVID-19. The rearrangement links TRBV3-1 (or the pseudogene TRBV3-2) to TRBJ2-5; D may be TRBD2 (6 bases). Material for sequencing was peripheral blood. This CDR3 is CASSQDTSTETQYF. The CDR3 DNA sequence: TGTGCCAGCAGCCAAGACACTAGCACGGAGACCCAGTACTTC.